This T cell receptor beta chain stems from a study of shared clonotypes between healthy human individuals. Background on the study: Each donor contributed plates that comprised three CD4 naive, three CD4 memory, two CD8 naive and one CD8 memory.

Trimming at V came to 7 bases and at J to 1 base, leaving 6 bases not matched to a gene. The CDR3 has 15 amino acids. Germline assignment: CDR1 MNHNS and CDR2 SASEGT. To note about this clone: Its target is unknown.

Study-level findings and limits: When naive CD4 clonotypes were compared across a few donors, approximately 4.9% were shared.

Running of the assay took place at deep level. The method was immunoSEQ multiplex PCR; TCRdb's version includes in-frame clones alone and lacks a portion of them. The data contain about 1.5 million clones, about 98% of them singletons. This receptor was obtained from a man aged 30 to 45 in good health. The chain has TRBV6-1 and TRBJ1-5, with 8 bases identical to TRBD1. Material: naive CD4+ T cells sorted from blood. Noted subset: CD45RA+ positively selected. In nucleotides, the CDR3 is TGTGCCAGCAACATACAGGGGGTAAGCAATCAGCCCCAGCATTTT. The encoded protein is CASNIQGVSNQPQHF.